This T cell receptor beta chain is drawn from a study of CD8 T cells in Susac syndrome. RNA totalling 0.5 to 1 ug underwent reverse transcription with random hexamers. An immunoSEQ multiplex PCR generated amplified TCR beta CDR3 products spanning 54 Vbeta and 13 Jbeta. TCRdb itself ran the immunoSEQ multiplex PCR reads through MiXCR, one entry per CDR3 protein. The table shows roughly 76,000 distinct CDR3 sequences, with approximately 93% occurring only once. CDR1 and CDR2 from the germline V gene are MNHNY and SVGAGI (reference sequence). J was trimmed by 5 bases and V by 2 bases; bases with no gene match: 4. This CDR3 has 16 residues.

This TCR came from a human donor with Susac syndrome. The V call is TRBV6-6, the J call TRBJ2-3; 13 nucleotides align to TRBD2. The sequenced material came from CD8+ T cells from PBMCs. In DNA, the CDR3 is TGTGCCAGCAGTTACCCGGGACTAGCGGGAAAAGATACGCAGTATTTT. Translated, it gives CASSYPGLAGKDTQYF.